One and the same sample provided the 8 T cell receptor beta chains below, sequenced in a study of cytomegalovirus exposure and HLA in healthy donors. The PCR was carried out with 60 Vbeta primers and 13 Jbeta primers. Sequencing was performed with immunoSEQ multiplex PCR; in TCRdb, only in-frame clones are kept and a portion is missing. The data show tens of thousands of clones, around 74% seen once. The sample consisted of PBMCs. The receptors derive from a man aged 25 to 45 in good health and CMV-seronegative.

This clone has a handful of counts. The chain employs TRBV4-1 and TRBJ2-5, with a weak D call TRBD2 (5 bases). Germline lookup yields CDR1 MGHRA and CDR2 YSYEKL. V lost 1 base to trimming and J lost 1 base, with 10 bases between them. This CDR3 has 15 residues. CDR3 residues: CASSQGPAAQETQYF. The DNA of the CDR3 is TGCGCCAGCAGCCAAGGTCCAGCGGCCCAAGAGACCCAGTACTTC.

This chain links TRBV9 with TRBJ2-7; 9 bases agree with TRBD2. Germline CDR1 SGDLS, CDR2 YYNGEE. V was clipped by 0 bases and J by 5 bases; unmatched bases: 15. The CDR3 runs to 18 residues. CDR3 nucleotide sequence: TGTGCCAGCAGCGTAGCAAGTAGCGGGAGTGCCAATGCCCACGAGCAGTACTTC. Translated, it gives CASSVASSGSANAHEQYF. The variable domain in full, completed from reference TRBV9 and TRBJ2-7, reads DSGVTQTPKHLITATGQRVTLRCSPRSGDLSVYWYQQSLDQGLQFLIQYYNGEERAKGNILERFSAQQFPDLHSELNLSSLELGDSALYFCASSVASSGSANAHEQYFGPGTRLTVT.

This chain connects TRBV15 to TRBJ2-3; 13 nucleotides align to TRBD2. With 0 bases clipped from V and 6 bases from J, the junction kept 12 bases outside the gene matches. The CDR3 is 19 residues long. Germline V gene data show CDR1 as LNHNV and CDR2 as YYDKDF (reference sequence). The CDR3 bases are TGTGCCACCAGCAGAGATCGGGGTGGACTAGCGGGAGTGGTTGATACGCAGTATTTT. This encodes CATSRDRGGLAGVVDTQYF.

The chain carries TRBV27 and TRBJ2-1; TRBD2 aligns across 13 bases. Per germline, CDR1 MNHEY and CDR2 SMNVEV (reference sequence). V was pared by 2 bases and J by 5 bases, with 3 bases of the junction left unmatched. The CDR3 consists of 16 residues. CDR3 DNA: TGTGCCAGCAGTTTACTCGGACTAGCGGGAGACAATGAGCAGTTCTTC. Its protein product is CASSLLGLAGDNEQFF.

This clone was observed a handful of times. The V and J genes are TRBV11-2 and TRBJ1-2; 9 bases are shared with TRBD1. The CDR3 extends over 15 amino acids. CDR1 is SGHAT, CDR2 FQNNGV, per germline. The V and J ends lost 1 base and 4 bases, in that order; junction bases with no gene match: 4. The CDR3 bases are TGTGCCAGCAGCTTAGTGTGGGGACAGGGCTATGGCTACACCTTC. This codes for CASSLVWGQGYGYTF.

The V and J genes are TRBV21-1 and TRBJ2-7; the table calls TRBD2, which could not be checked here. TRBV21-1 is given as a pseudogene. The CDR3 sequence is 12 residues long. The CDR3 DNA follows: TGTGCCAGCAAGGAGCGGATCTACGAGCAGTACTTC. This encodes CASKERIYEQYF.

This clone was observed a handful of times. The J gene is TRBJ2-3, the V gene TRBV5-1, with 11 bases identical to TRBD2. The CDR3 runs to 15 residues. Unmatched junction bases numbered 5, after V lost 4 bases and J lost 4 bases. Germline V gene sequence: CDR1 SGHRS, CDR2 YFSETQ. The CDR3 loop is CASSGQLAGADTQYF. CDR3 DNA sequence: TGCGCCAGCAGCGGCCAACTAGCGGGGGCAGATACGCAGTATTTT.

This chain uses TRBV29-1 with TRBJ2-7; D remains ambiguous. Trimming left V 0 bases short and J 0 bases short, with 9 bases between. Per the germline V gene, CDR1 is SQVTM and CDR2 is ANQGSEA. This CDR3 contains 14 residues. The CDR3 loop reads CSVEDLNSSYEQYF. The CDR3 DNA sequence: TGCAGCGTTGAAGATCTCAACAGCTCCTACGAGCAGTACTTC.